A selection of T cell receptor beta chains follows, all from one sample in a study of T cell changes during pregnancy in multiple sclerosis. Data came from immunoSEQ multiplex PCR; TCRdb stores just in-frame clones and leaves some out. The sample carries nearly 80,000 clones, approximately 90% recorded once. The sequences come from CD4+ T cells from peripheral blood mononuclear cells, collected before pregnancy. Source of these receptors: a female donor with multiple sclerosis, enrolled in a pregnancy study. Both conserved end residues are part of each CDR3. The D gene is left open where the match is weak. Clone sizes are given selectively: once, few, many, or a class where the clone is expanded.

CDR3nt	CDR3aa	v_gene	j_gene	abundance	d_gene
TGTGCCAGTAGAGGGACAGGGGGCACTGAAGCTTTCTTT	CASRGTGGTEAFF	TRBV19	TRBJ1-1	once	TRBD1
TGTGCCAGCCACCGGACAGTCGGTCAGCCCCAGCATTTT	CASHRTVGQPQHF	TRBV2	TRBJ1-5	-	-
TGTGCCAGCAGCTGGGGCGCCGGCGGGGGAGCAGATACGCAGTATTTT	CASSWGAGGGADTQYF	TRBV5-6	TRBJ2-3	-	TRBD2
TGCGCCAGCAGCTTCAAAGGGAGCCAAGAGACCCAGTACTTC	CASSFKGSQETQYF	TRBV5-1	TRBJ2-5	-	-
TGTGCCAGCAGTTTAGACAGGGCCACTGAAGCTTTCTTT	CASSLDRATEAFF	TRBV27	TRBJ1-1	few	TRBD1
TGTGCCAGCAGTTTAGGGAGAAGCACAGATACGCAGTATTTT	CASSLGRSTDTQYF	TRBV27	TRBJ2-3	-	-
TGTGCCAGCTCACCCATCAGGGAATCTGGAAACACCATATATTTT	CASSPIRESGNTIYF	TRBV18	TRBJ1-3	once	-
TGTGCCTGGAGTGTACCCGCCGGGGGCACAGATACGCAGTATTTT	CAWSVPAGGTDTQYF	TRBV30	TRBJ2-3	-	-
TGTGCCAGCAGCGTTTCCTACGAGCAGTACTTC	CASSVSYEQYF	TRBV28	TRBJ2-7	-	-
TGTGCCAGCAGTTTAGCCGGGAGTGGGGCCAACGTCCTGACTTTC	CASSLAGSGANVLTF	TRBV28	TRBJ2-6	-	-
TGTGCCAGCAGTCCAAATCAGTACCAAGAGACCCAGTACTTC	CASSPNQYQETQYF	TRBV6-6	TRBJ2-5	-	-
TGTGCCAGCAGCTCCCAGGGGGGACCCTACAATGAGCAGTTCTTC	CASSSQGGPYNEQFF	TRBV11-3	TRBJ2-1	-	-
TGCAGCGTTGAGAACCCTAAATACACCGGGGAGCTGTTTTTT	CSVENPKYTGELFF	TRBV29-1	TRBJ2-2	-	-
TGCGCCAGCAGCCAAGGGTTGGGGCGGGAGTCAGAGACCCAGTACTTC	CASSQGLGRESETQYF	TRBV4-1	TRBJ2-5	-	TRBD2
TGTGCCAGTGTGCAGGTGGGGGCGCGGACTGAAGCTTTCTTT	CASVQVGARTEAFF	TRBV19	TRBJ1-1	few	-
TGTGCCAGCAGCCAGGAACAGGGATTTGAAAAACTGTTTTTT	CASSQEQGFEKLFF	TRBV14	TRBJ1-4	-	-
TGTGCCAGCAGTTCCAACATACGAAACACCATATATTTT	CASSSNIRNTIYF	TRBV6-1	TRBJ1-3	-	-
TGTGCCAGCAGCTTGGCGGCGGAGTTACAAGATGAGCAGTTCTTC	CASSLAAELQDEQFF	TRBV5-4	TRBJ2-1	-	-
TGTGCCAGCAGCTCTCGGGACAGGACGGGGGAAGGCTACACCTTC	CASSSRDRTGEGYTF	TRBV7-9	TRBJ1-2	-	TRBD1
TGTGCCAGCAGCGCCCGGGTGAACACTGAAGCTTTCTTT	CASSARVNTEAFF	TRBV9	TRBJ1-1	once	-
TGTGCCAGCAGCTTTGTCAGGGGCGAGACCCAGTACTTC	CASSFVRGETQYF	TRBV7-2	TRBJ2-5	-	-
TGTGCCAGCAGTCCTACCGGACAGGGGGGAAATGAGCAGTTCTTC	CASSPTGQGGNEQFF	TRBV27	TRBJ2-1	-	TRBD1
TGCGCCAGCAACGAAGCGGGCCCTAGCACAGATACGCAGTATTTT	CASNEAGPSTDTQYF	TRBV5-1	TRBJ2-3	-	-
TGTGCCAGCAGTTTACCGCGGGTGGGGACTAGCGCTCGAAATGAGCAGTTCTTC	CASSLPRVGTSARNEQFF	TRBV28	TRBJ2-1	-	TRBD2